This TCR beta chain was recorded in a study of CD8 T cells in ankylosing spondylitis. This clonotype was seen many times. Quantitative 5'-RACE with molecular barcodes was used to make the TCR beta libraries. MiXCR was run by TCRdb on the 5' RACE reads, yielding one entry per CDR3 protein. This table holds about 150,000 distinct CDR3 sequences, over 9.5% found once. This CDR3 has 12 amino acids. Germline CDR1 and CDR2: SGHAT and FQNNGV. Trimming removed 4 bases at V and 7 bases at J, with 8 bases between. The chain recombines TRBV11-2 with TRBJ1-3; D remains ambiguous. The origin of this receptor is a female donor with ankylosing spondylitis or in good health (not recorded which). The material sequenced was blood, either unsorted or a sorted T cell fraction (not recorded which). CDR3 residues: CASSSQTNTIYF. In DNA form, the CDR3 reads TGTGCCAGCAGCTCTCAGACGAACACCATATATTTT.